This T cell receptor beta chain comes out of a study of regulatory and conventional T cells in RAG deficiency. General study results and limits: Shorter CDR3s in all patient subsets; >80% Treg-Tconv overlap in Omenn.

Germline loops: CDR1 LGHNA, CDR2 YNFKEQ. The CDR3 covers 15 residues. V lost 0 bases to trimming and J lost 5 bases, with 13 bases between them. Blood CD4+ CD25-low CD127-high conventional T cells supplied the genomic DNA template. The repertoire was sequenced with immunoSEQ multiplex PCR; TCRdb's copy has only in-frame clones and lacks some. The sample carries tens of thousands of clones, roughly 96% recorded once. With respect to this clone: The antigen remains undetermined.

Another study also made use of these data, one on regulatory T cells. That source notes: The primer mix had 52 TRBV and 13 TRBJ primers.

The J gene is TRBJ1-1, the V gene TRBV4-2; D may be TRBD1 (6 bases). The sequenced sample was CD25- CD4+ T cells sorted from blood. This TCR derives from a human donor in good health. CDR3 sequence (DNA): TGTGCCAGCAGCCAAGAAAGTGGGGGCATGACTGAAGCTTTCTTT. This gives the protein CASSQESGGMTEAFF.